A selection of T cell receptor beta chains follows, all from one sample in a study of T cells after yellow fever vaccination. TCRdb recomputed calls from the 5' RACE reads with MiXCR, one row per CDR3 protein. Counted here are some 96,000 distinct CDR3 sequences, under 9% occurring once; the ten biggest clones make up roughly 17%. Sequenced material: CD8+ T cells not binding an NS4B(214-222) dextramer, sorted from PBMCs, taken around 15 days after the first yellow fever vaccination. These receptors all stem from a man younger than 30 who received the YFV17D yellow fever vaccine. Each CDR3 is given with its conserved first and last residue. Fields, in order: V gene, CDR3 protein.

v_gene: TRBV11-2
CDR3aa: CASSILRGRYEQYF

v_gene: TRBV2
CDR3aa: CASSDPGGAFHNEQFF

v_gene: TRBV24-1
CDR3aa: CATSDFNQPQHF

v_gene: TRBV6-5
CDR3aa: CASSYTQLAYNEQFF

v_gene: TRBV18
CDR3aa: CASSPPGTVPREQYF

v_gene: TRBV4-3
CDR3aa: CASSQGPGRRANTEAFF

v_gene: TRBV12-3/TRBV12-4
CDR3aa: CASSLGLAFQETQYF

v_gene: TRBV5-8
CDR3aa: CASSLAWVHEQYF

v_gene: TRBV7-9
CDR3aa: CASSLGSGYEQYF

v_gene: TRBV4-3
CDR3aa: CASSQSPGGGLADTQYF

v_gene: TRBV9
CDR3aa: CASSPSGVAYNEQFF

v_gene: TRBV14
CDR3aa: CASRTDSYEQYF

v_gene: TRBV20-1
CDR3aa: CSARGNLPGEYF

v_gene: TRBV4-1
CDR3aa: CASSRLDSPLHF

v_gene: TRBV5-4
CDR3aa: CASSLGKGSFVEQYF

v_gene: TRBV6-2/TRBV6-3
CDR3aa: CASSYGTVNTEAFF

v_gene: TRBV7-6
CDR3aa: CASSLEWAGGIADTQYF

v_gene: TRBV12-5
CDR3aa: CASGYSARAVRQPQHF

v_gene: TRBV7-2
CDR3aa: CASSPTGYTYEQYF

v_gene: TRBV7-9
CDR3aa: CASTLSGQSAGYTF

v_gene: TRBV6-5
CDR3aa: CASSYLVPLGGYTF

v_gene: TRBV29-1
CDR3aa: CSGTGTGYTGELFF

v_gene: TRBV6-5
CDR3aa: CASSLYGAGYEQYF

v_gene: TRBV4-2
CDR3aa: CASAGPGRVNEQFF

v_gene: TRBV5-4
CDR3aa: CASSLGTGGYNEQFF

v_gene: TRBV3-1
CDR3aa: CASSSGSGGTYNEQFF

v_gene: TRBV4-1
CDR3aa: CASSQMQGLAQETQYF

v_gene: TRBV28
CDR3aa: CASSFVGRLVETQYF

v_gene: TRBV27
CDR3aa: CASNPTRLSETQYF

v_gene: TRBV10-3
CDR3aa: CAIRRDYGANVLTF

v_gene: TRBV29-1
CDR3aa: CSVEEGGSYNEQFF

v_gene: TRBV6-2/TRBV6-3
CDR3aa: CASSYFPTGDPGDTQYF

v_gene: TRBV6-5
CDR3aa: CASSYSISGTGEGYTF

v_gene: TRBV4-1
CDR3aa: CASSSGQPNEKLFF

v_gene: TRBV5-5
CDR3aa: CASSLYRDSPRPQHF

v_gene: TRBV12-3/TRBV12-4
CDR3aa: CASTPSGEGETQYF

v_gene: TRBV6-5
CDR3aa: CASSYAGEETQYF

v_gene: TRBV6-1
CDR3aa: CATAWDRGYEQYF

v_gene: TRBV7-6
CDR3aa: CASSLDVSSGNTIYF

v_gene: TRBV7-3
CDR3aa: CASSLQGGQETQYF

v_gene: TRBV29-1
CDR3aa: CSVEGGKGPAETQYF

v_gene: TRBV29-1
CDR3aa: CSVEFRGGGDTQYF

v_gene: TRBV14
CDR3aa: CASRETGDGTDTQYF

v_gene: TRBV4-1
CDR3aa: CASSQTGIEQFF

v_gene: TRBV20-1
CDR3aa: CSASGTDSYSNQPQHF

v_gene: TRBV29-1
CDR3aa: CSGRTRRVETQYF

v_gene: TRBV28
CDR3aa: CASSWTGETDTQYF

v_gene: TRBV12-3/TRBV12-4
CDR3aa: CASTQTGVNEQFF

v_gene: TRBV29-1
CDR3aa: CSVEYTGANDYEQYF

v_gene: TRBV3-1
CDR3aa: CASSQDGGLQETQYF

v_gene: TRBV20-1
CDR3aa: CSARDDDRGTGGAFF

v_gene: TRBV4-2
CDR3aa: CASSTGASYNQPQHF

v_gene: TRBV27
CDR3aa: CASSLSPPGVLAKNIQYF

v_gene: TRBV20-1
CDR3aa: CSARDRNTGELFF